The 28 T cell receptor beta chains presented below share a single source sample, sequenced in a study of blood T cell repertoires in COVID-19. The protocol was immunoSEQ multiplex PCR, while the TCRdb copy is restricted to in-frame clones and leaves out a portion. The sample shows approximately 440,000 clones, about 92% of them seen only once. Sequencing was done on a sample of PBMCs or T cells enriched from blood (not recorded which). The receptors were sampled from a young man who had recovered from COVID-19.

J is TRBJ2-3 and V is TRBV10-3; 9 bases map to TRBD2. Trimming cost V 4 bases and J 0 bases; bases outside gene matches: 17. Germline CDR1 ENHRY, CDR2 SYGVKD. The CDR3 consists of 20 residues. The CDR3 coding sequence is TGTGCCATCAGTGGAAGTAGCGGGGGTTCCCTTACCCAAAGCACAGATACGCAGTATTTT. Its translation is CAISGSSGGSLTQSTDTQYF.

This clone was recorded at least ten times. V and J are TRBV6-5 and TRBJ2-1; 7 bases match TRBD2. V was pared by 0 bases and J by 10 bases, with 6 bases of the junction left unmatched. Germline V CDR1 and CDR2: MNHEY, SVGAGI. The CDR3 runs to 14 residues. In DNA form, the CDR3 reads TGTGCCAGCAGTTACTCTGGCGGGAGTAAGGAGCAGTTCTTC. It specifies CASSYSGGSKEQFF.

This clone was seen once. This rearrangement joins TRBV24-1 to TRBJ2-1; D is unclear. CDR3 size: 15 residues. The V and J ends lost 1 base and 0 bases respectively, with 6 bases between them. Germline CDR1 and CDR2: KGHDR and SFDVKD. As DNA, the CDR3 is TGTGCCACCAGTGATTTAGACAACTCCTACAATGAGCAGTTCTTC. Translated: CATSDLDNSYNEQFF.

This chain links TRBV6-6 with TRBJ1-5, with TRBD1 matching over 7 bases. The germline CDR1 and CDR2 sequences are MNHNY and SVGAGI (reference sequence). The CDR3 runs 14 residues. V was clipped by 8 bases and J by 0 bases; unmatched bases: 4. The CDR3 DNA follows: TGTGCCAGCTCGGGACAGACTAGCAATCAGCCCCAGCATTTT. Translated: CASSGQTSNQPQHF.

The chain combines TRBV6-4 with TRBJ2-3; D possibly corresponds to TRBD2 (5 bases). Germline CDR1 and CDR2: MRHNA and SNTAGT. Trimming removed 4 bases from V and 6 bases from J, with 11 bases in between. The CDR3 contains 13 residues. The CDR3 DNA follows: TGTGCCAGCAGTGGAGGACCGGGGGATACGCAGTATTTT. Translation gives CASSGGPGDTQYF.

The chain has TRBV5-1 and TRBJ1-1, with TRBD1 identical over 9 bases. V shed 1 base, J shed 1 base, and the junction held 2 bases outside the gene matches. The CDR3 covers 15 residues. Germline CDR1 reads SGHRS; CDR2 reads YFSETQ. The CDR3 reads CASSLNRGQNTEAFF. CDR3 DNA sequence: TGCGCCAGCAGCTTGAACAGGGGGCAGAACACTGAAGCTTTCTTT.

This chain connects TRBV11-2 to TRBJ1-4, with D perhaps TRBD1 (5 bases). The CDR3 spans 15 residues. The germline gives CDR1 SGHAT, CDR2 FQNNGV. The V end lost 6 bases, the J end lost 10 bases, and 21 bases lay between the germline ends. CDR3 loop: CASRPPGLQTGKLFF. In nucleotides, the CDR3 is TGTGCCAGCAGGCCACCGGGACTACAAACGGGAAAACTGTTTTTT.

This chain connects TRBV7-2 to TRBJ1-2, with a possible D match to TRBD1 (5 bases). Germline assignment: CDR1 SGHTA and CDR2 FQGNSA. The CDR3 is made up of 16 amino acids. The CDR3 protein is CARGAKIPGGREGYTF. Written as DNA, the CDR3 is TGTGCGAGAGGGGCTAAAATACCGGGCGGCCGGGAGGGCTACACCTTC.

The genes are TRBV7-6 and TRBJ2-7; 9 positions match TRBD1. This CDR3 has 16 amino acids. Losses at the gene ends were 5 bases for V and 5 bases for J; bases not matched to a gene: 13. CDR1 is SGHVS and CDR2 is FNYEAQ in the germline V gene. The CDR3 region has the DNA TGTGCCAGCAGCGCACTTACCGGGACAGGGATTCACGAGCAGTACTTC. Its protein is CASSALTGTGIHEQYF. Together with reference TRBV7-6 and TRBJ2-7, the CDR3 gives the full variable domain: GAGVSQSPRYKVTKRGQDVALRCDPISGHVSLYWYRQALGQGPEFLTYFNYEAQQDKSGLPNDRFSAERPEGSISTLTIQRTEQRDSAMYRCASSALTGTGIHEQYFGPGTRLTVT.

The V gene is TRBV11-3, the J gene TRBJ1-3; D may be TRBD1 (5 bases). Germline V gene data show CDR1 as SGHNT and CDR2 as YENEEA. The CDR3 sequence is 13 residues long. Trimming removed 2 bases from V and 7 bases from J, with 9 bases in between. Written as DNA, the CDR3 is TGTGCCAGCAGCTTAAATCAGGGCAACACCATATATTTT. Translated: CASSLNQGNTIYF.

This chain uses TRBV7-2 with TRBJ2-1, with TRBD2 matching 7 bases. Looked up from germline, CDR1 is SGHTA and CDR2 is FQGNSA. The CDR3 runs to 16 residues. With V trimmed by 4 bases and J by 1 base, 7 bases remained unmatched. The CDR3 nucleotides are TGTGCCAGCAGCTCGGACCTAGCGGTTTCCTACAATGAGCAGTTCTTC. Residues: CASSSDLAVSYNEQFF.

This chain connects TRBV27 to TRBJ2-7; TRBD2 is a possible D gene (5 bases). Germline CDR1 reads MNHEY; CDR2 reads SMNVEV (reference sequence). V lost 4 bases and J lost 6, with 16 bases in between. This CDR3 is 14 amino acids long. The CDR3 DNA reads TGTGCCAGCAGTTCCCGGCCGGGAAGCTTCGAGCAGTACTTC. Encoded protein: CASSSRPGSFEQYF.

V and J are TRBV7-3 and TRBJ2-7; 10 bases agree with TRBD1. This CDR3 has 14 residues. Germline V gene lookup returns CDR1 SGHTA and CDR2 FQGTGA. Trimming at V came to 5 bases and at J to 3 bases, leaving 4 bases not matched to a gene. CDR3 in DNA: TGTGCCAGCAGCCAAGGGACAGGGGACTACGAGCAGTACTTC. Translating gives CASSQGTGDYEQYF.

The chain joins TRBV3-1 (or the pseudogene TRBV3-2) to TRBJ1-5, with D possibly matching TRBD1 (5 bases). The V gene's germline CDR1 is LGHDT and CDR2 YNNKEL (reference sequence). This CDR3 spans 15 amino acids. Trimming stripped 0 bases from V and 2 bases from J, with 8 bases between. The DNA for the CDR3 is TGTGCCAGCAGCCAAGATCCCAGGGGCAATCAGCCCCAGCATTTT. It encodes CASSQDPRGNQPQHF.

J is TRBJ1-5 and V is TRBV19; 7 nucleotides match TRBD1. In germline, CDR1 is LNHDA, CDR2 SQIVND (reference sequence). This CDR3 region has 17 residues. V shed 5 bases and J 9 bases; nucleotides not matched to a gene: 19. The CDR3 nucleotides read TGTGCCAGTAGTGCCAGGGACAGCCTTTCGGCTGTACGGCCCCAGCATTTT. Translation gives CASSARDSLSAVRPQHF.

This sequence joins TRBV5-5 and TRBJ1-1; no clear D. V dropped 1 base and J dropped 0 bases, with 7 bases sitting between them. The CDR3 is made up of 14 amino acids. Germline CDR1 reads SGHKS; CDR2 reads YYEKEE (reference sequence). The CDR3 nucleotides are TGTGCCAGCAGCTTGAGCGCTATGAACACTGAAGCTTTCTTT. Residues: CASSLSAMNTEAFF.

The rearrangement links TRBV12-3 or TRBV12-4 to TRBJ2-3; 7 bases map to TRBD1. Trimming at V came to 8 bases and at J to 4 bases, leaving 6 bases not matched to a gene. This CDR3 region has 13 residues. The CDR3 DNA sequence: TGTGCCAGCGAACAGGGGTTGGCAGATACGCAGTATTTT. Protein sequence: CASEQGLADTQYF.

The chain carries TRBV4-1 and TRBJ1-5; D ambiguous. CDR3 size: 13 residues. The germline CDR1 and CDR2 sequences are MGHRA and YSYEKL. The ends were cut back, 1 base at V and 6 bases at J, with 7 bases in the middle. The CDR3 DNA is TGCGCCAGCAGCCAAGCGCTAAGTCAGCCCCAGCATTTT. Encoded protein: CASSQALSQPQHF.

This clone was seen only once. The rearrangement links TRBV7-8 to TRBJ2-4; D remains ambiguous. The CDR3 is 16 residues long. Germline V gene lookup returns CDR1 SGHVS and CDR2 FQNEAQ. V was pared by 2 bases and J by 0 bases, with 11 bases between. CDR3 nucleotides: TGTGCCAGCAGCTTACTCTCCCCGGTAGCCAAAAACATTCAGTACTTC. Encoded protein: CASSLLSPVAKNIQYF. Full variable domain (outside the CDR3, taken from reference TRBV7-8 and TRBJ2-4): GAGVSQSPRYKVAKRGQDVALRCDPISGHVSLFWYQQALGQGPEFLTYFQNEAQLDKSGLPSDRFFAERPEGSVSTLKIQRTQQEDSAVYLCASSLLSPVAKNIQYFGAGTRLSVL.

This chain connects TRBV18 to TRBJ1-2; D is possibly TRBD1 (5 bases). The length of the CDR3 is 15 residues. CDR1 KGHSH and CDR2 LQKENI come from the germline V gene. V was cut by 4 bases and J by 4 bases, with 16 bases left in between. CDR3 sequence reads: CASSRPDGGGYGYTF. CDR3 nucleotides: TGTGCCAGCTCACGGCCGGACGGGGGGGGCTATGGCTACACCTTC.

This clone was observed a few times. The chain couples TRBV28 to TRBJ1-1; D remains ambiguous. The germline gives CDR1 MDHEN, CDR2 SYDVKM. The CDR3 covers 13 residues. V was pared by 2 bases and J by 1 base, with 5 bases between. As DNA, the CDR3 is TGTGCCAGCAGTTTAAAGCCGAACACTGAAGCTTTCTTT. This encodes CASSLKPNTEAFF.

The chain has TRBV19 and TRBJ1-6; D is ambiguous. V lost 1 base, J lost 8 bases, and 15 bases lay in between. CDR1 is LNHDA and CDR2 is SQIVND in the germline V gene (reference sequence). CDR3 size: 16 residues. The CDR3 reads CASSIAHEVSHSPLHF. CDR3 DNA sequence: TGTGCCAGTAGTATAGCGCATGAGGTTTCGCATTCACCCCTCCACTTT.

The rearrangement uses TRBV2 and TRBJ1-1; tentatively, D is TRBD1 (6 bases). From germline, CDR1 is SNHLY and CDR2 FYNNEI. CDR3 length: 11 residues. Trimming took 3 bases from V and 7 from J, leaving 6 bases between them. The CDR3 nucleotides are TGTGCCAGCAGTGAGACAGGTGAAGCTTTCTTT. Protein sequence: CASSETGEAFF.

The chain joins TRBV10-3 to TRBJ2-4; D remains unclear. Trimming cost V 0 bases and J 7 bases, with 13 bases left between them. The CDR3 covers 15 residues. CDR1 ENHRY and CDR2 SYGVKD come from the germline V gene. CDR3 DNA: TGTGCCATCAGTGAGTCGGTGGAGATTGGGAACATTCAGTACTTC. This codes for CAISESVEIGNIQYF.

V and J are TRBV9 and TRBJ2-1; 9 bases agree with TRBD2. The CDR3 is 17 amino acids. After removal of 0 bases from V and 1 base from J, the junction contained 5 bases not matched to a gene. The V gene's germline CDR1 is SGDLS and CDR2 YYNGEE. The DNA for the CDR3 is TGTGCCAGCAGCGTAGCAGGCGGGGGGGAATCCTACAATGAGCAGTTCTTC. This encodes CASSVAGGGESYNEQFF.

The CDR3 DNA follows: TGTGCCACCAGCAGTGGCCTGGACAGGGCCACAGATACGCAGTATTTT. Its translation: CATSSGLDRATDTQYF. V usage is TRBV15 and J usage is TRBJ2-3, with TRBD1 matching 8 bases. V shed 3 bases, J shed 2 bases, and the junction held 7 bases outside the gene matches. This CDR3 is 16 amino acids long. Germline-derived CDR1 and CDR2 are LNHNV and YYDKDF (reference sequence).

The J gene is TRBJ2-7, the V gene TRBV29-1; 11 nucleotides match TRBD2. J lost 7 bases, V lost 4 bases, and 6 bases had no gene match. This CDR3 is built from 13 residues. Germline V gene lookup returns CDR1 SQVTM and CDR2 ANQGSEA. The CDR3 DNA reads TGCAGCGTTGTCGGTAGCGGGAGGGGTGAGCAGTACTTC. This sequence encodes CSVVGSGRGEQYF.

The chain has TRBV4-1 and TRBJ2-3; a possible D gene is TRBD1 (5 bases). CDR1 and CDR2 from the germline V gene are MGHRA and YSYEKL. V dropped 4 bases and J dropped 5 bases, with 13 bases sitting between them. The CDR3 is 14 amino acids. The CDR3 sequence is CASSPASREDTQYF. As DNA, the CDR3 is TGCGCCAGCAGCCCGGCCTCCAGGGAAGATACGCAGTATTTT.